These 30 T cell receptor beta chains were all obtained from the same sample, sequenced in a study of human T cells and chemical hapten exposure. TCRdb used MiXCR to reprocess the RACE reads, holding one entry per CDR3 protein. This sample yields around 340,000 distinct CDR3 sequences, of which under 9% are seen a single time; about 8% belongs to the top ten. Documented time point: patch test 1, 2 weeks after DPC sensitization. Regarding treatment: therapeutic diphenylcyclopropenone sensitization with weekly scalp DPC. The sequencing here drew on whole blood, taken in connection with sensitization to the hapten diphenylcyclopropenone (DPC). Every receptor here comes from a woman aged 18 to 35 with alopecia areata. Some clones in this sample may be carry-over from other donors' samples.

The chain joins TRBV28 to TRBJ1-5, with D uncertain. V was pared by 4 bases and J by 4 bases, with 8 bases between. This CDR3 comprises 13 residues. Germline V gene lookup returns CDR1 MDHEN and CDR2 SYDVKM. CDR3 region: CASSSPPNQPQHF. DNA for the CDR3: TGTGCCAGCAGTTCACCCCCTAATCAGCCCCAGCATTTT.

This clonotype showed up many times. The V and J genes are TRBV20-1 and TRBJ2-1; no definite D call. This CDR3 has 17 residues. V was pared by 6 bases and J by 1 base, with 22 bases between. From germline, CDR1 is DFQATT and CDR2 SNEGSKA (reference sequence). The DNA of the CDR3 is TGCAGTGCCCTCGCCTCGGCCGTTTTGGGGTCCTACAATGAGCAGTTCTTC. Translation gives CSALASAVLGSYNEQFF.

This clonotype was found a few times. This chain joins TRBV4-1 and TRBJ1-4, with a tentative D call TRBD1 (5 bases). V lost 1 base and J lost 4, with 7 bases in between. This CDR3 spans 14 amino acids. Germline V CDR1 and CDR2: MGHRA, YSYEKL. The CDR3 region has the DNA TGCGCCAGCAGCCAAGTAGGGGATAATGAAAAACTGTTTTTT. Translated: CASSQVGDNEKLFF.

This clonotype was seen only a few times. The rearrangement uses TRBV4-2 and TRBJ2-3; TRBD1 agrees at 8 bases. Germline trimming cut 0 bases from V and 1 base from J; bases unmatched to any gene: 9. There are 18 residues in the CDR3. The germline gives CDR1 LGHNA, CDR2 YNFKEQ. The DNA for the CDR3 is TGTGCCAGCAGCCAAGAATCTTCCGACAGGGGTGGCACAGATACGCAGTATTTT. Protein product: CASSQESSDRGGTDTQYF.

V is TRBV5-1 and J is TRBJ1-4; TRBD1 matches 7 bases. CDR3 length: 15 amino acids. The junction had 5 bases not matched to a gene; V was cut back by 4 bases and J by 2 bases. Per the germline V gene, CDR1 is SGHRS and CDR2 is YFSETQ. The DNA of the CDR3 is TGCGCCAGCAGCAAAACGGGACAGACTAATGAAAAACTGTTTTTT. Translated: CASSKTGQTNEKLFF.

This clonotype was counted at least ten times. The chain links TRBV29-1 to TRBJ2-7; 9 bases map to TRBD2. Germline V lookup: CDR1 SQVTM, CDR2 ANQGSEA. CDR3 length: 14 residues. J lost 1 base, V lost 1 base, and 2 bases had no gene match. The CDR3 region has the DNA TGCAGCGTTGAAGGGCTAGCGGGGTCCTACGAGCAGTACTTC. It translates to CSVEGLAGSYEQYF.

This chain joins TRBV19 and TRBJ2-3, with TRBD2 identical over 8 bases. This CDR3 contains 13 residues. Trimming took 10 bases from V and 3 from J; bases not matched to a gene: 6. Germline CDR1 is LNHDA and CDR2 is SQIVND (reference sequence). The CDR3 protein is CATESGGTDTQYF. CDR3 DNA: TGTGCCACCGAGTCGGGGGGGACAGATACGCAGTATTTT.

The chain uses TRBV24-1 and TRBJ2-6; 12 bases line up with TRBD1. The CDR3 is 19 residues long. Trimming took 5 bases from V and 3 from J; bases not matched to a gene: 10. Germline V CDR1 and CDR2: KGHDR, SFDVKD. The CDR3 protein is CATSAPPGQGAFGANVLTF. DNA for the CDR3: TGTGCCACCAGTGCTCCGCCGGGACAGGGGGCTTTTGGGGCCAACGTCCTGACTTTC.

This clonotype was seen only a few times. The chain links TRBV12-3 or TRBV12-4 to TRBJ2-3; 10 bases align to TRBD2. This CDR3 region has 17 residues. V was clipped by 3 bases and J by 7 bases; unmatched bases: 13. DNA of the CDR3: TGTGCCAGCAGTTTCAAGCGGGGGGGCCTTGGTCTTTATACGCAGTATTTT. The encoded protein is CASSFKRGGLGLYTQYF.

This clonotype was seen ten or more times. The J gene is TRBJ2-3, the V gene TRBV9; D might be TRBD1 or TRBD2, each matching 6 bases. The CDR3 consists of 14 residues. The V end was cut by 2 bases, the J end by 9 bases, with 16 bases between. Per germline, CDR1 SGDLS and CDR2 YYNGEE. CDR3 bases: TGTGCCAGCAGCGTTACGGGGGCGAGGGAGACGCAGTATTTT. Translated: CASSVTGARETQYF.

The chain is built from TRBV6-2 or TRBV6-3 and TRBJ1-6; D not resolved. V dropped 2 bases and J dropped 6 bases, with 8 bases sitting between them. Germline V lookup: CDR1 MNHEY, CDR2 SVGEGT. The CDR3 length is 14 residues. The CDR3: CASSYMGINSPLHF. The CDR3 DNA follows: TGTGCCAGCAGTTACATGGGGATTAATTCACCCCTCCACTTT.

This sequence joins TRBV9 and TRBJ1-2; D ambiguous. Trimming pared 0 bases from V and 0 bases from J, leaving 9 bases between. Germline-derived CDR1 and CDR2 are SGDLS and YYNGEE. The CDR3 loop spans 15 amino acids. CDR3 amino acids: CASSVGALANYGYTF. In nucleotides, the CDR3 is TGTGCCAGCAGCGTAGGCGCGTTAGCTAACTATGGCTACACCTTC.

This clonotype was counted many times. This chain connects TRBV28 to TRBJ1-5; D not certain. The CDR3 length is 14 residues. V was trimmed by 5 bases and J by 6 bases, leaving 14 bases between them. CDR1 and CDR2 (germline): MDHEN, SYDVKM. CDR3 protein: CASSADETAQPQHF. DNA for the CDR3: TGTGCCAGCAGTGCCGATGAGACTGCTCAGCCCCAGCATTTT.

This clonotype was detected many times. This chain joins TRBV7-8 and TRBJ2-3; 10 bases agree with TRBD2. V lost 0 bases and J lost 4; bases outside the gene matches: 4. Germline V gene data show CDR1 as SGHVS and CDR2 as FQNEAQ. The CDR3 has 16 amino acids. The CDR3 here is CASSLALAGVADTQYF. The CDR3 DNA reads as TGTGCCAGCAGCTTAGCGCTAGCGGGGGTGGCAGATACGCAGTATTTT.

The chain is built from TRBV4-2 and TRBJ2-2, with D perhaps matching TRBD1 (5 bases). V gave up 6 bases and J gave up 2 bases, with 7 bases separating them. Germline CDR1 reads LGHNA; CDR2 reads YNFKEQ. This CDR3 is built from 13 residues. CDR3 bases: TGTGCCAGCAGTGACAGTAACACCGGGGAGCTGTTTTTT. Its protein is CASSDSNTGELFF.

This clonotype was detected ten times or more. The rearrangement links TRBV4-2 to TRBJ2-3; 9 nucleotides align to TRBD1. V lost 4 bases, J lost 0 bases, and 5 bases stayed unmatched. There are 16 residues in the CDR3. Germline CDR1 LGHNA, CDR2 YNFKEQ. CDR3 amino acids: CASSPGQGTSTDTQYF. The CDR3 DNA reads TGTGCCAGCAGCCCGGGACAGGGAACTAGCACAGATACGCAGTATTTT.

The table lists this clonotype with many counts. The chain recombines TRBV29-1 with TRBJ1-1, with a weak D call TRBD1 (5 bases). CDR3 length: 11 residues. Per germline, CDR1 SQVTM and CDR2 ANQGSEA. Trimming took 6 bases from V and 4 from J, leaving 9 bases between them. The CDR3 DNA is TGCAGCGTAAACAGGCTCACTGAAGCTTTCTTT. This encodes CSVNRLTEAFF.

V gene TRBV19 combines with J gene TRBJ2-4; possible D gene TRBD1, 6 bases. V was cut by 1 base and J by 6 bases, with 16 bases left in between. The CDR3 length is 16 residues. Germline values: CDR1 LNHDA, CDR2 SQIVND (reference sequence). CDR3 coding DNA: TGTGCCAGTAGTATAGCGCCTCAGGGGATGGGAAACATTCAGTACTTC. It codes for CASSIAPQGMGNIQYF.

This CDR3 is CASSLYSQETQYF. As DNA, the CDR3 is TGTGCCAGCAGCTTATACAGTCAAGAGACCCAGTACTTC. The chain employs TRBV11-2 and TRBJ2-5; D not resolved. The V end lost 2 bases, the J end lost 2 bases, and 6 bases lay between the germline ends. This CDR3 comprises 13 residues. Germline V gives CDR1 SGHAT, CDR2 FQNNGV. Variable domain in full (rest from reference TRBV11-2 and TRBJ2-5): EAGVAQSPRYKIIEKRQSVAFWCNPISGHATLYWYQQILGQGPKLLIQFQNNGVVDDSQLPKDRFSAERLKGVDSTLKIQPAKLEDSAVYLCASSLYSQETQYFGPGTRLLVL.

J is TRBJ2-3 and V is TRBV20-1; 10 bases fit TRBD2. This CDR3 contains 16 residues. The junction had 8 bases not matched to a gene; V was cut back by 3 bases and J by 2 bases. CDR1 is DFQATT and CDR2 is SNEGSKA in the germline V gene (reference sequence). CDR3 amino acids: CSASSSGGLHTDTQYF. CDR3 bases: TGCAGTGCTAGTTCTAGCGGGGGCCTCCACACAGATACGCAGTATTTT.

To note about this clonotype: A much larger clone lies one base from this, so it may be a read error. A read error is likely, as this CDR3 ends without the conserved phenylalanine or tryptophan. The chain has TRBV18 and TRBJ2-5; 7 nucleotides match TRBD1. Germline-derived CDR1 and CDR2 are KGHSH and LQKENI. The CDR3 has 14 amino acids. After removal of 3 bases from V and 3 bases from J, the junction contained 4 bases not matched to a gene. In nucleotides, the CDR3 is TGTGCCAGCTCACCCTGGGACAGAGAAGAGACCCAGTACTTA. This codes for CASSPWDREETQYL.

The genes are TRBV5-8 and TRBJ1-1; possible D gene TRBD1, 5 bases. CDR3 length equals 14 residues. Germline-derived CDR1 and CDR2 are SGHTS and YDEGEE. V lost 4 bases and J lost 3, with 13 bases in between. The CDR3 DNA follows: TGTGCCAGCAGCCCTTTCCGGGGCCACACTGAAGCTTTCTTT. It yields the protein CASSPFRGHTEAFF. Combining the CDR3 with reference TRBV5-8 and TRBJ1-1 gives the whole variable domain EAGVTQSPTHLIKTRGQQATLRCSPISGHTSVYWYQQALGLGLQFLLWYDEGEERNRGNFPPRFSGRQFPNYSSELNVNALELEDSALYLCASSPFRGHTEAFFGQGTRLTVV.

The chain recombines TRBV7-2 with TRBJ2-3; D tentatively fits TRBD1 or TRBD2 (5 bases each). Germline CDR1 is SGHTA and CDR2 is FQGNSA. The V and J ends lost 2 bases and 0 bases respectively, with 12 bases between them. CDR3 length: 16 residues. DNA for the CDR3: TGTGCCAGCAGCTTACTGGGGGTCTTAAGCACAGATACGCAGTATTTT. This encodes CASSLLGVLSTDTQYF. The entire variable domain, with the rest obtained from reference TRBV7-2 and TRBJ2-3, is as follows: GAGVSQSPSNKVTEKGKDVELRCDPISGHTALYWYRQSLGQGLEFLIYFQGNSAPDKSGLPSDRFSAERTGGSVSTLTIQRTQQEDSAVYLCASSLLGVLSTDTQYFGPGTRLTVL.

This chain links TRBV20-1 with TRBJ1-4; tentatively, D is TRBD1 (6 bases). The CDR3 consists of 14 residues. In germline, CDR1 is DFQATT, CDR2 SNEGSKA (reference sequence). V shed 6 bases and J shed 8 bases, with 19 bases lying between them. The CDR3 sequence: CSALLRRGFEKLFF. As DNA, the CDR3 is TGCAGTGCCCTTCTGCGCAGGGGTTTCGAAAAACTGTTTTTT.

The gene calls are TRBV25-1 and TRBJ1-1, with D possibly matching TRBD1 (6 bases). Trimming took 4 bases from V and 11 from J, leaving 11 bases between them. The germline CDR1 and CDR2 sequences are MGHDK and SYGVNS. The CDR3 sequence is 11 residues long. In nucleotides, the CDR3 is TGTGCCAGCAGTGTAGGGGGGCTTGCTTTCTTT. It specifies CASSVGGLAFF.

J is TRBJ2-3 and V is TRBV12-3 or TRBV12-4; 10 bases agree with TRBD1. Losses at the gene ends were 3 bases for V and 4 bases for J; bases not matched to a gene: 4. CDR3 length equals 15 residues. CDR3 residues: CASSFRQGASDTQYF. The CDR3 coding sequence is TGTGCCAGCAGTTTCCGACAGGGGGCTTCAGATACGCAGTATTTT.

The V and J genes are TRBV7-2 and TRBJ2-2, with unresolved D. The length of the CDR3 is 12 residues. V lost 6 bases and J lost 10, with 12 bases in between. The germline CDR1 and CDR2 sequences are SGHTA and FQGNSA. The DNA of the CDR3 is TGTGCCAGCAGTTCCGGGTGGCCGGAGCTGTTTTTT. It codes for CASSSGWPELFF. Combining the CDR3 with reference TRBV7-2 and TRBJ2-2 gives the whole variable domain GAGVSQSPSNKVTEKGKDVELRCDPISGHTALYWYRQSLGQGLEFLIYFQGNSAPDKSGLPSDRFSAERTGGSVSTLTIQRTQQEDSAVYLCASSSGWPELFFGEGSRLTVL.

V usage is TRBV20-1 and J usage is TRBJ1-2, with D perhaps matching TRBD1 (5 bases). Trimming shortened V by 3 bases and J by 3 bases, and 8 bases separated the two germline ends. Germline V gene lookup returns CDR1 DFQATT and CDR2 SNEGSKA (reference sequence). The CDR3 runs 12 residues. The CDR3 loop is CSARTVDYGYTF. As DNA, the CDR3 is TGCAGTGCTAGGACAGTCGACTATGGCTACACCTTC.

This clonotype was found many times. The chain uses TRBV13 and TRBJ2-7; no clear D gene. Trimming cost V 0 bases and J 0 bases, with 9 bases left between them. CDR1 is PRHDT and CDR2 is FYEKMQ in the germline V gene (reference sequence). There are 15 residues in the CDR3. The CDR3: CASSLGPDGSYEQYF. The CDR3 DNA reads TGTGCCAGCAGCTTAGGCCCCGACGGCTCCTACGAGCAGTACTTC. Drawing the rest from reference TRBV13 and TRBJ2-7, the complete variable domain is AAGVIQSPRHLIKEKRETATLKCYPIPRHDTVYWYQQGPGQDPQFLISFYEKMQSDKGSIPDRFSAQQFSDYHSELNMSSLELGDSALYFCASSLGPDGSYEQYFGPGTRLTVT.

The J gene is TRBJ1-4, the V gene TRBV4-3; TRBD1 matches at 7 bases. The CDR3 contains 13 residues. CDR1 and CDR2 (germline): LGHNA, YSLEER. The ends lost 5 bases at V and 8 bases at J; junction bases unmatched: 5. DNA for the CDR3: TGCGCCAGCAGCTGGCAGGGGGACGAAAAACTGTTTTTT. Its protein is CASSWQGDEKLFF.